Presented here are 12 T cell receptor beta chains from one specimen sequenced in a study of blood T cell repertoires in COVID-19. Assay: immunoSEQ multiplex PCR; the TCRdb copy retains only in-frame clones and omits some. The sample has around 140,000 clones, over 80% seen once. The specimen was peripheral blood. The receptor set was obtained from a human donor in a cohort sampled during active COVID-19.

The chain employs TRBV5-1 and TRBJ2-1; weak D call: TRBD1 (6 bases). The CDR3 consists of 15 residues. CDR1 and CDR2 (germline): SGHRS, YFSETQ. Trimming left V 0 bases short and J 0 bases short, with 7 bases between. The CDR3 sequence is CASSLGQASYNEQFF. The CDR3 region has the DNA TGCGCCAGCAGCTTGGGACAGGCCTCCTACAATGAGCAGTTCTTC.

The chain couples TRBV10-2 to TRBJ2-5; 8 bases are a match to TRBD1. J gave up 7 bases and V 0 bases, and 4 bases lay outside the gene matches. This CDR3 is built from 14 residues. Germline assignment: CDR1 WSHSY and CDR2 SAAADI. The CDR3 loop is CASSESDRVGTQYF. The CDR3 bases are TGCGCCAGCAGTGAGTCGGACAGGGTCGGGACCCAGTACTTC.

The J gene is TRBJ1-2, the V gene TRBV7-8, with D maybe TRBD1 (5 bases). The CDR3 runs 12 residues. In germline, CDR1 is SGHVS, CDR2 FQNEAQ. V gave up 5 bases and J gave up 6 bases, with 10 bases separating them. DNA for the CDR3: TGTGCCAGCAGCCCTTGGGGCAATGGCTACACCTTC. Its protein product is CASSPWGNGYTF.

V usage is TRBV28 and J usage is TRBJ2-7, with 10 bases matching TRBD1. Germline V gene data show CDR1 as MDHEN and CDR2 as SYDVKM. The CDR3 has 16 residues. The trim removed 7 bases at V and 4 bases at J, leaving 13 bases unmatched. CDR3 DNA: TGTGCCAGCATTAATTCCGCCGGGACAGGGGTTTACGAGCAGTACTTC. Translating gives CASINSAGTGVYEQYF.

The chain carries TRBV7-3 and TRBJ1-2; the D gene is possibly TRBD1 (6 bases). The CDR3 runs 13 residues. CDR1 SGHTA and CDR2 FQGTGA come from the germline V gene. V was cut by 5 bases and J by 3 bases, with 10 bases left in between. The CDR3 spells CASSQGGDYGYTF. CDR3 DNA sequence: TGTGCCAGCAGCCAAGGGGGGGACTATGGCTACACCTTC.

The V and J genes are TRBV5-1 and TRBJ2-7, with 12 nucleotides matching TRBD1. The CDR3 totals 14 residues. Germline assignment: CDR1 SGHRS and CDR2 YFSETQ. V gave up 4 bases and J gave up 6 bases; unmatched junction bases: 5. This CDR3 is CASSTGQGAVEQYF. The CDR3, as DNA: TGCGCCAGCAGCACGGGACAGGGGGCGGTCGAGCAGTACTTC.

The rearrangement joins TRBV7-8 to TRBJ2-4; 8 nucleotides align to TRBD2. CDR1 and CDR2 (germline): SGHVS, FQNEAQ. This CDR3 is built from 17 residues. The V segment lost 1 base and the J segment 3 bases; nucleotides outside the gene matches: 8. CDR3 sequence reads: CASSLDEGLVGKNIQYF. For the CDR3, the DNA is TGTGCCAGCAGCTTAGATGAGGGACTAGTGGGCAAAAACATTCAGTACTTC. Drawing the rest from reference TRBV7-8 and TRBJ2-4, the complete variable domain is GAGVSQSPRYKVAKRGQDVALRCDPISGHVSLFWYQQALGQGPEFLTYFQNEAQLDKSGLPSDRFFAERPEGSVSTLKIQRTQQEDSAVYLCASSLDEGLVGKNIQYFGAGTRLSVL.

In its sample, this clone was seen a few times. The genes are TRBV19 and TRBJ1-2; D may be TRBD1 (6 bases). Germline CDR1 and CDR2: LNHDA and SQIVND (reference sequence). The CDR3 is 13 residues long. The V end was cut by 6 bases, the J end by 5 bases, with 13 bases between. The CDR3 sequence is CASRRQEAYGYTF. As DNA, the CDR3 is TGTGCCAGTAGACGACAGGAAGCTTATGGCTACACCTTC. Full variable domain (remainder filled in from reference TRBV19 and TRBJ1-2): DGGITQSPKYLFRKEGQNVTLSCEQNLNHDAMYWYRQDPGQGLRLIYYSQIVNDFQKGDIAEGYSVSREKKESFPLTVTSAQKNPTAFYLCASRRQEAYGYTFGSGTRLTVV.

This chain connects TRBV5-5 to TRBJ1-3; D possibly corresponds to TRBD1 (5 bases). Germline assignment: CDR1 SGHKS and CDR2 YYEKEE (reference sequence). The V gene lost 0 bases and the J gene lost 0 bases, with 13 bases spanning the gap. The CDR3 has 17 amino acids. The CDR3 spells CASSLVGPVNSGNTIYF. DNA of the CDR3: TGTGCCAGCAGCTTGGTGGGGCCTGTGAACTCTGGAAACACCATATATTTT.

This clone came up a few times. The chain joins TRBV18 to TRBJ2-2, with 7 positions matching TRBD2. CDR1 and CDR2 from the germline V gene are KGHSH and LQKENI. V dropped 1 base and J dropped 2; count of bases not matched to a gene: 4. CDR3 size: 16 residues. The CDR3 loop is CASSPRLADNTGELFF. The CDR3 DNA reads TGTGCCAGCTCACCACGGCTAGCGGACAACACCGGGGAGCTGTTTTTT. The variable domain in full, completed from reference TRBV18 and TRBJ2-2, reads NAGVMQNPRHLVRRRGQEARLRCSPMKGHSHVYWYRQLPEEGLKFMVYLQKENIIDESGMPKERFSAEFPKEGPSILRIQQVVRGDSAAYFCASSPRLADNTGELFFGEGSRLTVL.

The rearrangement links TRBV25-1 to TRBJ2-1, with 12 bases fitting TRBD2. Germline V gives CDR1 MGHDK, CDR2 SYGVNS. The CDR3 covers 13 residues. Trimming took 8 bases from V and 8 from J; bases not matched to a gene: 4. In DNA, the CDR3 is TGTGCCAGCCGCCTAGCGGGAGGGGATGAGCAGTTCTTC. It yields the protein CASRLAGGDEQFF. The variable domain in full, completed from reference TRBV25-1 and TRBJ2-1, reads EADIYQTPRYLVIGTGKKITLECSQTMGHDKMYWYQQDPGMELHLIHYSYGVNSTEKGDLSSESTVSRIRTEHFPLTLESARPSHTSQYLCASRLAGGDEQFFGPGTRLTVL.

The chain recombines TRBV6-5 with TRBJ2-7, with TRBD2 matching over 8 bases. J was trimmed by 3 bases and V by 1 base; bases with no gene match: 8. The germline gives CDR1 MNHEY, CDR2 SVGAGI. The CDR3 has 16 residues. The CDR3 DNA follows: TGTGCCAGCAGTTACTTTCGGGGTAGCGGGATCTACGAGCAGTACTTC. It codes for CASSYFRGSGIYEQYF.